This T cell receptor (beta chain) was sequenced for a study of radiation and T cells in renal cell carcinoma. Study results and limitations: In blood, top tumor clones expanded by 2 weeks, shrinking by 4.

Assay: immunoSEQ multiplex PCR; the TCRdb copy retains only in-frame clones and omits some. The table records 130,000 or so clones, over 75% of them present only once. As to this clone: The target antigen is unknown.

Time point meaning: baseline pretreatment blood. Treatment indicated: 15 Gy SBRT to primary tumor, nephrectomy 4 weeks later. Serial blood draws occurred at baseline and 2 and 4 weeks post-SBRT. Clear cell pathology was present in this patient's renal cell carcinoma. The sequences come from blood, collected from a patient whose treatment included radiotherapy and nephrectomy. The TCR comes from a woman aged 50 to 65 with renal cell carcinoma.

CDR3 amino acids: CASSPSGSGANVLTF. The CDR3 region has the DNA TGTGCCAGCTCTCCTTCTGGGTCTGGGGCCAACGTCCTGACTTTC. This sequence joins TRBV18 and TRBJ2-6; D is undetermined. Deletions cut 6 bases from V and 1 base from J, with 10 bases between. This CDR3 contains 15 residues. Germline CDR1 KGHSH, CDR2 LQKENI.